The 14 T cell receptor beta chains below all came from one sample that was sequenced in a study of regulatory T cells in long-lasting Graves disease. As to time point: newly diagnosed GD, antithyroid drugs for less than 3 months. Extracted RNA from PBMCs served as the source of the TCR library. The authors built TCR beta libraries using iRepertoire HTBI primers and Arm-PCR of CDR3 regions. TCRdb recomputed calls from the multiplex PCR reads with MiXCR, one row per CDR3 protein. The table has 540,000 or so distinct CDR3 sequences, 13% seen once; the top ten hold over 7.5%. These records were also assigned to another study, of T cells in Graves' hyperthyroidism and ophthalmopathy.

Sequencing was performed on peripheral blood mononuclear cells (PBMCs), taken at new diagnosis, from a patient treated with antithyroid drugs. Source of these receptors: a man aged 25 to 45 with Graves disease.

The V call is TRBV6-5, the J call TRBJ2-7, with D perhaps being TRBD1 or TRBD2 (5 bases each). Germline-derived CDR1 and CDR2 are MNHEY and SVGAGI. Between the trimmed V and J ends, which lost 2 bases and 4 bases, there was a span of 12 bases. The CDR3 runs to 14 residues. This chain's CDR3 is CASSYVGEMYEQYF. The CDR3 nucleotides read TGTGCCAGCAGTTACGTGGGGGAAATGTACGAGCAGTACTTC.

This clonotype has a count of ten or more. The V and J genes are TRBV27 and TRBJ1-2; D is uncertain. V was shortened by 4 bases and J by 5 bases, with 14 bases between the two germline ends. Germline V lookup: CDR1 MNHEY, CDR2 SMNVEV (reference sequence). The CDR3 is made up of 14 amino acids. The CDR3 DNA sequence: TGTGCCAGCAGTTCGCGCCCCCCTGCTTATGGCTACACCTTC. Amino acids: CASSSRPPAYGYTF.

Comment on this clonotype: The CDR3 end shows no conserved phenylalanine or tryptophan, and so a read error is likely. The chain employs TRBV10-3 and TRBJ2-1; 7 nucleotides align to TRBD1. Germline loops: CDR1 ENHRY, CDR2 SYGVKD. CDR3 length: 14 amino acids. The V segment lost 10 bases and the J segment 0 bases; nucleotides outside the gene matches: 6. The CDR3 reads CATVTGSSYNEQFL. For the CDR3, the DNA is TGTGCCACCGTGACAGGGAGCTCCTACAATGAGCAGTTCCTC.

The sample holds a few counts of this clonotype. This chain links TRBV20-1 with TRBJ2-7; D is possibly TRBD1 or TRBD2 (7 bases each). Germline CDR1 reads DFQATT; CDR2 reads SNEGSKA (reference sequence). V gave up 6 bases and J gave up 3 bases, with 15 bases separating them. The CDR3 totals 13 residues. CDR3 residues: CSAAGDRYYEQYF. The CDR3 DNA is TGCAGTGCCGCGGGGGACAGATACTACGAGCAGTACTTC.

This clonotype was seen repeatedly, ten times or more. CDR3 region: CASTDITNTGELFF. The CDR3 region has the DNA TGTGCCAGCACAGATATAACGAACACCGGGGAGCTGTTTTTT. V gene TRBV6-1 combines with J gene TRBJ2-2; D gene uncertain. Germline V CDR1 and CDR2: MNHNS, SASEGT. The V end lost 7 bases, the J end lost 0 bases, and 9 bases lay between the germline ends. This CDR3 comprises 14 residues.

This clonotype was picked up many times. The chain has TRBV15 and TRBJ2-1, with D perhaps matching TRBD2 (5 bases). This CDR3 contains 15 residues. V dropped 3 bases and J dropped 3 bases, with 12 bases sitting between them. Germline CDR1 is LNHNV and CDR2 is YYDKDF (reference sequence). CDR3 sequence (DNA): TGTGCCACCAGCAGTATTATCGGGGACTACAATGAGCAGTTCTTC. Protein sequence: CATSSIIGDYNEQFF.

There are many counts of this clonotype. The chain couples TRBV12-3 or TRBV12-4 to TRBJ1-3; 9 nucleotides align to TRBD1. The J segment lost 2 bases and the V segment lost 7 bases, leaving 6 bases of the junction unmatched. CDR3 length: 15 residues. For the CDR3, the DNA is TGTGCCAGCACCTCACAGGGGGCGCCTGGAAACACCATATATTTT. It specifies CASTSQGAPGNTIYF.

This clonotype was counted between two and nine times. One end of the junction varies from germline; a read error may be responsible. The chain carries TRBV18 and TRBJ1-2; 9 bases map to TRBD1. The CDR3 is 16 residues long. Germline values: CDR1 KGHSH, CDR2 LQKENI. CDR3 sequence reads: CASSPPGQGTNYGNTF. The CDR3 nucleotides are TGTGCCAGCTCACCACCGGGACAGGGTACTAACTATGGCAACACCTTC.

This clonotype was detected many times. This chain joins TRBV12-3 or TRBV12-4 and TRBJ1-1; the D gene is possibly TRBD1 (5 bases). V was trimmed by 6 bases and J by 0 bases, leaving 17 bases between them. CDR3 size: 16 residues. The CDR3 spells CASRGLSLTMNTEAFF. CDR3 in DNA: TGTGCCAGCAGGGGACTTTCACTGACCATGAACACTGAAGCTTTCTTT.

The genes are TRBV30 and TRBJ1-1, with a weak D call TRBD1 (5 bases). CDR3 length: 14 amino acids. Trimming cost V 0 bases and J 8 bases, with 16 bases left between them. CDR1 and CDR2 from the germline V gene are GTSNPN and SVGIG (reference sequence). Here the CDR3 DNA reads TGTGCCTGGAGTGTACAGGACGGGCCTTGGGAAGCTTTCTTT. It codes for CAWSVQDGPWEAFF.

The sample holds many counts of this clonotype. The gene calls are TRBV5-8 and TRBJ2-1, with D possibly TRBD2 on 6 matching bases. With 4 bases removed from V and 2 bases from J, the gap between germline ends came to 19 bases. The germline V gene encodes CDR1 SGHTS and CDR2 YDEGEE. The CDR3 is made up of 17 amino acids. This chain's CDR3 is CASSLRGPGGPYNEQFF. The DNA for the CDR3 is TGTGCCAGCAGCCTACGAGGGCCTGGAGGGCCCTACAATGAGCAGTTCTTC.

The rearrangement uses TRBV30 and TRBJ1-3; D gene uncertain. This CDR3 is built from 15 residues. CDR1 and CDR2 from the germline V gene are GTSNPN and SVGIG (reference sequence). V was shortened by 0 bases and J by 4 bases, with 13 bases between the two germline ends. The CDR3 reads CAWSVLWGTGNTIYF. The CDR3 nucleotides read TGTGCCTGGAGTGTACTCTGGGGTACCGGAAACACCATATATTTT.

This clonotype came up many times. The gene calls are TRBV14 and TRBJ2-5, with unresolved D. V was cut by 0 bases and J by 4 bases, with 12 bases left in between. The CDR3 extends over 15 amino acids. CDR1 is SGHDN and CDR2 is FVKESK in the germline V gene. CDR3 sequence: CASSQDPTRLETQYF. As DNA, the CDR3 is TGTGCCAGCAGCCAAGACCCCACTCGTCTAGAGACCCAGTACTTC. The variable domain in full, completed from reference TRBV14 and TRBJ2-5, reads EAGVTQFPSHSVIEKGQTVTLRCDPISGHDNLYWYRRVMGKEIKFLLHFVKESKQDESGMPNNRFLAERTGGTYSTLKVQPAELEDSGVYFCASSQDPTRLETQYFGPGTRLLVL.

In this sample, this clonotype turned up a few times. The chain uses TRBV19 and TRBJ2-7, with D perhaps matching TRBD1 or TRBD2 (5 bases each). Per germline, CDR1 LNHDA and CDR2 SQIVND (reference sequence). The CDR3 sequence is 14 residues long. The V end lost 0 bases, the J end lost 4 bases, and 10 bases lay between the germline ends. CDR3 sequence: CASSIDPGTYEQYF. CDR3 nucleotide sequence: TGTGCCAGTAGTATAGACCCAGGGACGTACGAGCAGTACTTC.